This TCR beta chain comes out of a study of T cells after yellow fever vaccination. Study-wide findings and caveats: Booster samples showed a return of most primary-vaccination clones (roughly 96% CD4, approximately 88% CD8). Weaker, the secondary response peaked sooner, at day 5 versus 15.

Trimming left V 1 base short and J 1 base short, with 10 bases between. CDR3 length equals 15 residues. From germline, CDR1 is MNHEY and CDR2 SVGAGI. This clonotype has a count of ten or more. What it binds is unknown. Template switching by 5'RACE produced TCR cDNA, adding a universal primer site and UMIs. TCRdb analysed the 5' RACE reads with MiXCR anew, one entry per CDR3 protein. The profile shows roughly 120,000 distinct CDR3 sequences, around 7.7% of them singletons. This TCR was recovered from a man aged 18 to 30 who received the YFV17D yellow fever vaccine. The chain combines TRBV6-5 with TRBJ1-1; D not certain. Sample: CD4+ T cells sorted from PBMCs, taken about 10 days after the first yellow fever vaccination. CDR3 DNA sequence: TGTGCCAGCAGTTACTTTGGCCACAAGAACACTGAAGCTTTCTTT. Its protein product is CASSYFGHKNTEAFF.